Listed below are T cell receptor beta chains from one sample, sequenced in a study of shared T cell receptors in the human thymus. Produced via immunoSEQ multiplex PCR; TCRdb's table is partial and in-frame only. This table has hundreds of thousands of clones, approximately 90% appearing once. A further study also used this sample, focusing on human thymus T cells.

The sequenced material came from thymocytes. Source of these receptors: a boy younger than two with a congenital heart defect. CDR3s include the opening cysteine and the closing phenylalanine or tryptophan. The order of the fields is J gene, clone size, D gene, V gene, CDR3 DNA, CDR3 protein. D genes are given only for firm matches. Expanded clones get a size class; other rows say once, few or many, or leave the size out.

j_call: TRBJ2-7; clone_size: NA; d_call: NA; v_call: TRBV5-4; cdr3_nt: TGTGCCAGCAGCGCCCCTTTGCGGGGCGCTTACGAGCAGTACTTC; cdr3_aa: CASSAPLRGAYEQYF
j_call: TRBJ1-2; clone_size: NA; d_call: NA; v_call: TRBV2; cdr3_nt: TGTGCCAGCAGTGATTCGTTACCGGGAAACCGAGCTAACTATGGCTACACCTTC; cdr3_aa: CASSDSLPGNRANYGYTF
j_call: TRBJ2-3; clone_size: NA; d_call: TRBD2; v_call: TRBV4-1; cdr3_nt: TGCGCCAGCAGCCAAGGAAAGTCGAGGGAGGGCCACGCAGATACGCAGTATTTT; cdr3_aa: CASSQGKSREGHADTQYF
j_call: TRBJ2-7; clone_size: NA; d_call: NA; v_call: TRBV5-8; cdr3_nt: TGTGCCAGCAGCCCCCTACTTACCCCGAGCTCCTACGAGCAGTACTTC; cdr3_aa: CASSPLLTPSSYEQYF
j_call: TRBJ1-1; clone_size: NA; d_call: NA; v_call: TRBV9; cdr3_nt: TGTGCCAGCAGCCCAAGTCGGGGGGCCGCATATGAAGGTGCTTTCTTT; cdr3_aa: CASSPSRGAAYEGAFF
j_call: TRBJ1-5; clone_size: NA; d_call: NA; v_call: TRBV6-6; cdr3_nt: TGTGCCAGCAGTTACTCATCGGGGGGTATGCGTCAGCCCCAGCATTTT; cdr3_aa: CASSYSSGGMRQPQHF
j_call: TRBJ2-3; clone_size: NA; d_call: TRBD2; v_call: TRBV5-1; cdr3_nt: TGCGCCAGCGGGGAGCGGGGCCCCACAGATACGCAGTATTTT; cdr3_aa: CASGERGPTDTQYF
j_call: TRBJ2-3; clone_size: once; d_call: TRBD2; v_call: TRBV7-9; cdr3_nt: TGTGCCAGCAGCTTGACTAGCGGGAGGACAGATACGCAGTATTTT; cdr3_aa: CASSLTSGRTDTQYF
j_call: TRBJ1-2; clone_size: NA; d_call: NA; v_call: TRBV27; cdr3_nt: TGTGCCAGCTCCGGAACCTCAGGGGTTTTGCGTAACTATGGCTACACCTTC; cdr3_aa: CASSGTSGVLRNYGYTF
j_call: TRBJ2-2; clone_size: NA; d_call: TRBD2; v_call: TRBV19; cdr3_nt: TGTGCCAGTAGTATCCCCGAAGCGGGACTTTACACCGGGGAGCTGTTTTTT; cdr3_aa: CASSIPEAGLYTGELFF